The 32 T cell receptor beta chains listed next were all sequenced from one sample in a study of blood T cell repertoires in COVID-19. TCRdb's table, derived via immunoSEQ multiplex PCR, lists solely in-frame clones and lacks some. The data contain 150,000 to 170,000 clones, 65% to 90% of them singletons. Sequencing was carried out using peripheral blood. The receptors stem from a woman in her sixties with COVID-19, enrolled during active disease.

The chain joins TRBV19 to TRBJ2-2, with D possibly TRBD1 on 5 matching bases. Per germline, CDR1 LNHDA and CDR2 SQIVND (reference sequence). V was shortened by 3 bases and J by 4 bases, with 6 bases between the two germline ends. This CDR3 contains 13 residues. This CDR3 is CASSIQGTGELFF. CDR3 nucleotide sequence: TGTGCCAGTAGTATCCAGGGCACCGGGGAGCTGTTTTTT.

The chain uses TRBV27 and TRBJ1-4; D gene ambiguous. Germline lookup yields CDR1 MNHEY and CDR2 SMNVEV (reference sequence). The CDR3 has 15 residues. The V and J ends lost 4 bases and 1 base respectively, with 10 bases between them. The CDR3 spells CASSSEGRTNEKLFF. The DNA of the CDR3 is TGTGCCAGCAGTTCTGAAGGGAGAACTAATGAAAAACTGTTTTTT.

This rearrangement joins TRBV15 to TRBJ1-1; the match to TRBD1 covers 7 bases. The CDR3 contains 15 residues. Germline V gene lookup returns CDR1 LNHNV and CDR2 YYDKDF (reference sequence). V lost 1 base to trimming and J lost 3 bases; unmatched junction nucleotides: 5. Here the CDR3 DNA reads TGTGCCACCAGCAGAGTAGCAGGGGGTTACACTGAAGCTTTCTTT. Translating it yields CATSRVAGGYTEAFF.

This chain joins TRBV12-3 or TRBV12-4 and TRBJ1-5; D unclear. This CDR3 is 12 amino acids long. V was cut by 4 bases and J by 10 bases, with 11 bases left in between. The CDR3 DNA reads TGTGCCAGCAGTTCGGAGGGAGTCCCCCAGCATTTT. Translation gives CASSSEGVPQHF.

The rearrangement uses TRBV27 and TRBJ1-5, with D possibly being TRBD1 (6 bases). This CDR3 is 14 amino acids long. Trimming removed 5 bases from V and 6 bases from J, with 14 bases in between. CDR1 is MNHEY, CDR2 SMNVEV, per germline (reference sequence). CDR3 bases: TGTGCCAGCAGTCCGGGACAAGTCCTTCAGCCCCAGCATTTT. As protein: CASSPGQVLQPQHF.

This rearrangement joins TRBV11-2 to TRBJ1-4, with 8 nucleotides matching TRBD1. The CDR3 contains 16 residues. Germline CDR1 SGHAT, CDR2 FQNNGV. Unmatched junction bases numbered 5, after V lost 5 bases and J lost 0 bases. CDR3 sequence reads: CASSPGQGTTNEKLFF. In DNA, the CDR3 is TGTGCCAGCAGCCCAGGACAGGGTACAACTAATGAAAAACTGTTTTTT. Based on the CDR3 plus reference TRBV11-2 and TRBJ1-4, the full variable domain is EAGVAQSPRYKIIEKRQSVAFWCNPISGHATLYWYQQILGQGPKLLIQFQNNGVVDDSQLPKDRFSAERLKGVDSTLKIQPAKLEDSAVYLCASSPGQGTTNEKLFFGSGTQLSVL.

The chain has TRBV6-5 and TRBJ1-2, with 9 nucleotides matching TRBD1. The CDR3 spans 15 residues. V trimming: 5 bases; J trimming: 4 bases; junction bases outside the gene matches: 8. Germline CDR1 and CDR2: MNHEY and SVGAGI. The CDR3 DNA is TGTGCCAGCAGTCGACAGGGGGTAAACCTCTATGGCTACACCTTC. Protein: CASSRQGVNLYGYTF.

The V gene is TRBV6-5, the J gene TRBJ1-6; TRBD1 is a possible D gene (5 bases). This CDR3 contains 15 residues. Germline V gives CDR1 MNHEY, CDR2 SVGAGI. V gave up 5 bases and J gave up 9 bases, with 17 bases separating them. CDR3 residues: CASSPREGFGSPLHF. CDR3 bases: TGTGCCAGCAGTCCCAGGGAGGGTTTCGGTTCACCCCTCCACTTT.

The count of this clone is one. The V call is TRBV4-1, the J call TRBJ1-1; the D is unclear. The CDR3 is 15 residues long. V was trimmed by 2 bases and J by 0 bases, leaving 10 bases between them. CDR1 is MGHRA and CDR2 is YSYEKL in the germline V gene. The CDR3 spells CASSQRGRMNTEAFF. The CDR3 DNA sequence: TGCGCCAGCAGCCAAAGAGGCCGGATGAACACTGAAGCTTTCTTT.

The chain uses TRBV9 and TRBJ2-7; 10 positions match TRBD2. Unmatched junction bases numbered 4, after V lost 0 bases and J lost 4 bases. From germline, CDR1 is SGDLS and CDR2 YYNGEE. The CDR3 extends over 15 amino acids. CDR3 nucleotide sequence: TGTGCCAGCAGCGTAGGTGGGACTAGCGATTACGAGCAGTACTTC. This gives the protein CASSVGGTSDYEQYF.

The rearrangement links TRBV7-8 to TRBJ2-1, with 10 nucleotides matching TRBD2. The ends lost 4 bases at V and 7 bases at J; junction bases unmatched: 7. From germline, CDR1 is SGHVS and CDR2 FQNEAQ. The CDR3 length is 15 residues. CDR3 in amino acids: CASSSSSGGHNEQFF. The CDR3 nucleotides are TGTGCCAGCAGCTCGTCTAGCGGGGGCCATAATGAGCAGTTCTTC.

A remark on this clone: The same CDR3 also results from other DNA sequences found in this sample. The chain combines TRBV5-1 with TRBJ1-2, with 7 bases that match TRBD1. J lost 6 bases, V lost 4 bases, and 6 bases had no gene match. Per the germline V gene, CDR1 is SGHRS and CDR2 is YFSETQ. This CDR3 is 13 amino acids long. CDR3 region: CASSPGTANGYTF. For the CDR3, the DNA is TGCGCCAGCAGCCCGGGGACAGCCAATGGCTACACCTTC.

The chain links TRBV3-1 (or the pseudogene TRBV3-2) to TRBJ2-2; 11 bases are a match to TRBD1. This CDR3 is 16 amino acids long. V shed 5 bases and J 3 bases; nucleotides not matched to a gene: 5. CDR1 is LGHDT and CDR2 is YNNKEL in the germline V gene (reference sequence). As DNA, the CDR3 is TGTGCCAGCAGCTTACGGACAGGGGGCCACACCGGGGAGCTGTTTTTT. It specifies CASSLRTGGHTGELFF.

The rearrangement uses TRBV4-1 and TRBJ1-3, with a tentative D call TRBD1 (6 bases). The CDR3 consists of 14 residues. V dropped 4 bases and J dropped 4 bases, with 11 bases sitting between them. Germline loops: CDR1 MGHRA, CDR2 YSYEKL. The CDR3 is CASSLAGTGNTIYF. CDR3 coding DNA: TGCGCCAGCAGCCTTGCCGGGACAGGAAACACCATATATTTT.

This clone was observed a single time. V usage is TRBV9 and J usage is TRBJ1-5; D is uncertain. V was cut by 4 bases and J by 3 bases, with 11 bases left in between. Germline V lookup: CDR1 SGDLS, CDR2 YYNGEE. There are 14 residues in the CDR3. CDR3 nucleotide sequence: TGTGCCAGCAGCTCTCGAGGGCCCAATCAGCCCCAGCATTTT. It is translated as CASSSRGPNQPQHF. Based on the CDR3 plus reference TRBV9 and TRBJ1-5, the full variable domain is DSGVTQTPKHLITATGQRVTLRCSPRSGDLSVYWYQQSLDQGLQFLIQYYNGEERAKGNILERFSAQQFPDLHSELNLSSLELGDSALYFCASSSRGPNQPQHFGDGTRLSIL.

The rearrangement uses TRBV27 and TRBJ1-2, with 8 bases that match TRBD1. CDR1 is MNHEY, CDR2 SMNVEV, per germline (reference sequence). This CDR3 spans 15 amino acids. V was clipped by 5 bases and J by 5 bases; unmatched bases: 10. CDR3 nucleotides: TGTGCCAGCAGTCCACAGGGGGGACTTAGGTATGGCTACACCTTC. It specifies CASSPQGGLRYGYTF.

V gene TRBV5-1 combines with J gene TRBJ1-1; D is undetermined. This CDR3 has 15 residues. The ends were cut back, 0 bases at V and 3 bases at J, with 12 bases in the middle. The germline V gene encodes CDR1 SGHRS and CDR2 YFSETQ. The DNA of the CDR3 is TGCGCCAGCAGCTTGGTTGTGCCATCGGACACTGAAGCTTTCTTT. Translation gives CASSLVVPSDTEAFF. Full variable domain (remainder filled in from reference TRBV5-1 and TRBJ1-1): KAGVTQTPRYLIKTRGQQVTLSCSPISGHRSVSWYQQTPGQGLQFLFEYFSETQRNKGNFPGRFSGRQFSNSRSEMNVSTLELGDSALYLCASSLVVPSDTEAFFGQGTRLTVV.

This chain connects TRBV18 to TRBJ2-7; D is unresolved. The germline V and J ends were trimmed by 2 bases and 6 bases, with 17 bases remaining between them. The CDR3 is 15 residues long. Germline V gives CDR1 KGHSH, CDR2 LQKENI. CDR3 sequence reads: CASSPASGILAEQYV. Here the CDR3 DNA reads TGTGCCAGCTCACCAGCCTCGGGTATTTTAGCCGAGCAGTACGTC.

This clone was recorded only once. This chain links TRBV12-5 with TRBJ2-4; TRBD1 aligns across 8 bases. Trimming removed 2 bases from V and 4 bases from J; junction bases left unmatched: 4. The germline V gene has CDR1 LGHNT and CDR2 FRNRAP. This CDR3 is built from 15 residues. The CDR3 nucleotides are TGTGCTAGTGGTTTGTCCCACAGGGGGAAAAACATTCAGTACTTC. Encoded protein: CASGLSHRGKNIQYF.

V and J are TRBV9 and TRBJ2-3, with 14 nucleotides matching TRBD2. The CDR3 has 16 amino acids. Germline CDR1 reads SGDLS; CDR2 reads YYNGEE. The V segment lost 3 bases and the J segment 4 bases; nucleotides outside the gene matches: 4. CDR3 residues: CASSARLAGGPDTQYF. The CDR3, as DNA: TGTGCCAGCAGCGCTCGACTAGCGGGGGGGCCAGATACGCAGTATTTT.

V gene TRBV6-5 combines with J gene TRBJ1-3, with D possibly being TRBD1 (6 bases). This CDR3 comprises 13 residues. From germline, CDR1 is MNHEY and CDR2 SVGAGI. V was clipped by 2 bases and J by 13 bases, with 15 bases between them. The CDR3 sequence is CASSYKKTGQIYF. As DNA, the CDR3 is TGTGCCAGCAGTTACAAGAAGACAGGACAGATATATTTT.

In its sample, this clone was seen a few times. This chain connects TRBV5-1 to TRBJ2-1, with D perhaps TRBD2 (6 bases). Trimming pared 0 bases from V and 10 bases from J, leaving 17 bases between. Germline CDR1 reads SGHRS; CDR2 reads YFSETQ. The CDR3 is made up of 15 amino acids. The CDR3 DNA reads as TGCGCCAGCAGCTTGGAGATCGCGGGGTCTGGGGAGCAGTTCTTC. It specifies CASSLEIAGSGEQFF.

CDR3 amino acids: CASSPTGGVQPQHF. The CDR3 coding sequence is TGTGCCAGCAGCCCGACAGGGGGAGTGCAGCCCCAGCATTTT. This chain joins TRBV2 and TRBJ1-5; 9 bases line up with TRBD1. Germline CDR1 reads SNHLY; CDR2 reads FYNNEI. This CDR3 spans 14 amino acids. The V segment lost 6 bases and the J segment 7 bases; nucleotides outside the gene matches: 7. Filled out from reference TRBV2 and TRBJ1-5, the complete variable domain reads EPEVTQTPSHQVTQMGQEVILRCVPISNHLYFYWYRQILGQKVEFLVSFYNNEISEKSEIFDDQFSVERPDGSNFTLKIRSTKLEDSAMYFCASSPTGGVQPQHFGDGTRLSIL.

The chain joins TRBV11-2 to TRBJ1-2, with 8 positions matching TRBD1. In germline, CDR1 is SGHAT, CDR2 FQNNGV. The CDR3 loop spans 16 amino acids. The trim removed 4 bases at V and 5 bases at J, leaving 12 bases unmatched. CDR3 sequence reads: CASSSLGGTGGYGYTF. The CDR3 DNA follows: TGTGCCAGCAGCTCTCTCGGAGGGACAGGAGGGTATGGCTACACCTTC.

This chain links TRBV19 with TRBJ1-3; D uncertain. Trimming pared 1 base from V and 2 bases from J, leaving 6 bases between. The CDR3 has 14 amino acids. Per germline, CDR1 LNHDA and CDR2 SQIVND (reference sequence). The CDR3 DNA follows: TGTGCCAGTAGTATAGTGGCAGCTGGAAACACCATATATTTT. Translated, it gives CASSIVAAGNTIYF.

This chain uses TRBV18 with TRBJ1-1; 9 nucleotides line up with TRBD1. CDR1 is KGHSH, CDR2 LQKENI, per germline. This CDR3 contains 13 residues. The V and J ends lost 5 bases and 4 bases, in that order; junction bases with no gene match: 2. CDR3 coding DNA: TGTGCCAGCTCAGAGACAGGGGGCACTGAAGCTTTCTTT. Protein: CASSETGGTEAFF.

A few counts support this clone. V is TRBV5-4 and J is TRBJ1-2; the match to TRBD1 covers 10 bases. The germline CDR1 and CDR2 sequences are SGHNT and YYREEE (reference sequence). The CDR3 loop spans 16 amino acids. The V segment lost 4 bases and the J segment 4 bases; nucleotides outside the gene matches: 10. In nucleotides, the CDR3 is TGTGCCAGCAGCCGGGAGACAGGGGGCCCGATCTATGGCTACACCTTC. Translating gives CASSRETGGPIYGYTF.

The V call is TRBV7-2, the J call TRBJ1-2; weak D call: TRBD1 (5 bases). The V gene lost 4 bases and the J gene lost 2 bases, with 14 bases spanning the gap. This CDR3 contains 15 residues. Germline V gene lookup returns CDR1 SGHTA and CDR2 FQGNSA. The CDR3 DNA reads as TGTGCCAGCAGCTCCTCGGGACTATCGAACTATGGCTACACCTTC. Translated: CASSSSGLSNYGYTF.

The chain joins TRBV19 to TRBJ1-5, with a tentative D call TRBD1 (5 bases). Germline CDR1 reads LNHDA; CDR2 reads SQIVND (reference sequence). CDR3 size: 17 residues. V dropped 6 bases and J dropped 5 bases, with 23 bases sitting between them. In DNA form, the CDR3 reads TGTGCCAGTAGGACCCAGGTTTCCCAAAGGGGCGATCAGCCCCAGCATTTT. Translation gives CASRTQVSQRGDQPQHF.

The CDR3 sequence: CASSDQRQGPNYGYTF. CDR3 nucleotides: TGTGCCAGCAGCGACCAGAGGCAGGGCCCTAACTATGGCTACACCTTC. This chain joins TRBV5-4 and TRBJ1-2; a weak D match, TRBD1 (5 bases). From germline, CDR1 is SGHNT and CDR2 YYREEE (reference sequence). The CDR3 spans 16 residues. The V end lost 4 bases, the J end lost 0 bases, and 16 bases lay between the germline ends.

This clone was seen more than once but under ten times. V and J are TRBV19 and TRBJ1-2; unclear D gene. CDR3 length: 13 residues. V lost 4 bases and J lost 2, with 8 bases in between. Germline CDR1 reads LNHDA; CDR2 reads SQIVND (reference sequence). CDR3 region: CASSKGGNYGYTF. The CDR3 DNA reads TGTGCCAGTAGTAAGGGAGGGAACTATGGCTACACCTTC.

The rearrangement uses TRBV18 and TRBJ1-1, with TRBD1 matching 12 bases. Germline V gene sequence: CDR1 KGHSH, CDR2 LQKENI. V shed 3 bases, J shed 5 bases, and the junction held 10 bases outside the gene matches. This CDR3 has 17 residues. This CDR3 is CASSPGTGGNWRTEAFF. In DNA form, the CDR3 reads TGTGCCAGCTCACCTGGGACAGGGGGCAACTGGAGAACTGAAGCTTTCTTT.